A single sample is the source of the 10 T cell receptor beta chains below, sequenced in a study of cytomegalovirus exposure and HLA in healthy donors. The protocol was immunoSEQ multiplex PCR, while the TCRdb copy is restricted to in-frame clones and leaves out a portion. Of about 250,000 clones listed, roughly 87% are singletons. The specimen was PBMCs. The receptors were gathered from a man aged 18 to 35 in good health and CMV-seropositive.

The rearrangement uses TRBV9 and TRBJ2-1, with TRBD2 matching over 7 bases. This CDR3 is built from 16 residues. Germline assignment: CDR1 SGDLS and CDR2 YYNGEE. V gave up 0 bases and J gave up 4 bases; unmatched junction bases: 7. This CDR3 reads CASSVEASGLYNEQFF. CDR3 DNA: TGTGCCAGCAGCGTAGAGGCTAGCGGTCTTTACAATGAGCAGTTCTTC.

This clone appeared once. The CDR3 region has the DNA TGTGCCAGCAGTCAACAACAGGGGAGTGGCACTGAAGCTTTCTTT. Protein: CASSQQQGSGTEAFF. The chain has TRBV27 and TRBJ1-1; 7 bases agree with TRBD1. After removal of 5 bases from V and 4 bases from J, the junction contained 10 bases not matched to a gene. CDR3 length: 15 residues. In germline, CDR1 is MNHEY, CDR2 SMNVEV (reference sequence).

CDR3 loop: CASGTAIYNEQFF. Written as DNA, the CDR3 is TGTGCCAGCGGGACAGCGATCTACAATGAGCAGTTCTTC. J is TRBJ2-1 and V is TRBV6-1, with TRBD1 identical over 7 bases. Trimming cost V 8 bases and J 3 bases; bases outside gene matches: 4. The CDR3 sequence is 13 residues long. Germline values: CDR1 MNHNS, CDR2 SASEGT.

This rearrangement joins TRBV11-3 to TRBJ2-2; no firm D call. CDR3 length equals 12 residues. Trimming cost V 3 bases and J 3 bases, with 2 bases left between them. Germline CDR1 and CDR2: SGHNT and YENEEA. In nucleotides, the CDR3 is TGTGCCAGCAGCTTCTACACCGGGGAGCTGTTTTTT. Protein product: CASSFYTGELFF. Looking up the rest from reference TRBV11-3 and TRBJ2-2 gives the full variable domain: EAGVVQSPRYKIIEKKQPVAFWCNPISGHNTLYWYLQNLGQGPELLIRYENEEAVDDSQLPKDRFSAERLKGVDSTLKIQPAELGDSAVYLCASSFYTGELFFGEGSRLTVL.

This chain joins TRBV27 and TRBJ2-3, with TRBD2 matching over 9 bases. This CDR3 is 14 amino acids long. V lost 6 bases, J lost 4 bases, and 5 bases stayed unmatched. Germline values: CDR1 MNHEY, CDR2 SMNVEV (reference sequence). CDR3 DNA sequence: TGTGCCAGCAGCCGTCGACTAGCGGCAGATACGCAGTATTTT. It translates to CASSRRLAADTQYF.

This chain links TRBV7-2 with TRBJ2-7; 11 bases map to TRBD2. Unmatched junction bases numbered 5, after V lost 3 bases and J lost 4 bases. Per the germline V gene, CDR1 is SGHTA and CDR2 is FQGNSA. The CDR3 covers 15 residues. CDR3 residues: CASSLRLAGGYEQYF. The CDR3 coding sequence is TGTGCCAGCAGCTTGCGGCTAGCGGGAGGATACGAGCAGTACTTC.

The V and J genes are TRBV30 and TRBJ1-2, with D tentatively TRBD1 (5 bases). V was clipped by 5 bases and J by 8 bases, with 15 bases between them. Germline V gives CDR1 GTSNPN, CDR2 SVGIG (reference sequence). The CDR3 is made up of 12 amino acids. The CDR3 DNA follows: TGTGCCTGGGCCTCAGGGATCTCGGGCTACACCTTC. It is translated as CAWASGISGYTF. The variable domain in full, completed from reference TRBV30 and TRBJ1-2, reads SQTIHQWPATLVQPVGSPLSLECTVEGTSNPNLYWYRQAAGRGLQLLFYSVGIGQISSEVPQNLSASRPQDRQFILSSKKLLLSDSGFYLCAWASGISGYTFGSGTRLTVV.

The chain uses TRBV2 and TRBJ2-7; no reliable D call. Germline CDR1 SNHLY, CDR2 FYNNEI. V gave up 3 bases and J gave up 2 bases, with 8 bases separating them. The CDR3 contains 13 residues. The CDR3 region is CASSDLVAYEQYF. Here the CDR3 DNA reads TGTGCCAGCAGTGACCTAGTTGCCTACGAGCAGTACTTC.

The chain employs TRBV5-1 and TRBJ2-7, with D uncertain. The ends were cut back, 4 bases at V and 3 bases at J, with 23 bases in the middle. Germline CDR1 is SGHRS and CDR2 is YFSETQ. The CDR3 covers 17 residues. CDR3 bases: TGCGCCAGCAGCCCCGGATGGTTGATGAAGGGTCGCTACGAGCAGTACTTC. Amino acids: CASSPGWLMKGRYEQYF.

This sequence joins TRBV7-6 and TRBJ2-7, with 7 positions matching TRBD1. The V gene end was trimmed by 5 bases and the J gene end by 0 bases; junction bases not matched to a gene: 7. The length of the CDR3 is 15 residues. Germline CDR1 reads SGHVS; CDR2 reads FNYEAQ. This CDR3 is CASSPDRVGSYEQYF. In DNA form, the CDR3 reads TGTGCCAGCAGCCCCGACAGGGTTGGCTCCTACGAGCAGTACTTC.